This is a list of T cell receptor beta chains from one sample in a study of PD-1 blockade in classical Hodgkin lymphoma. TCRdb's table, derived via immunoSEQ multiplex PCR, lists solely in-frame clones and lacks some. The table lists over 50,000 clones, 87% of them singletons. Sequencing was performed on peripheral blood mononuclear cells (PBMCs), taken before the fourth cycle of nivolumab. The receptors were sampled from a human donor with classical Hodgkin lymphoma. CDR3s include the opening cysteine and the closing phenylalanine or tryptophan. The D gene is left open where the match is weak. Clone size is given for some rows only: seen once, a few or many times, or a class if the clone is expanded.

CASSPQSDTQYF | TGTGCCAGCAGCCCCCAATCAGATACGCAGTATTTT | TRBJ2-3 | . | . | TRBV7-9
CASSQTGTGYYGYTF | TGTGCCAGCAGCCAAACCGGGACAGGGTACTATGGCTACACCTTC | TRBJ1-2 | . | TRBD1 | TRBV6-5
CSEGNGYTF | TGCAGCGAAGGGAATGGCTACACCTTC | TRBJ1-2 | . | . | TRBV29-1
CASCTQGVGYGYTF | TGTGCCAGCTGCACCCAGGGGGTTGGCTATGGCTACACCTTC | TRBJ1-2 | . | TRBD1 | TRBV6-5
CASSLESFINEQFF | TGTGCCAGCAGCTTGGAATCTTTTATCAATGAGCAGTTCTTC | TRBJ2-1 | . | . | TRBV5-6
CASSAPGQGFGEAFF | TGTGCCAGCAGTGCACCGGGACAAGGCTTTGGTGAAGCTTTCTTT | TRBJ1-1 | . | . | TRBV6-5
CASSAVAGTYNEQFF | TGTGCCAGCAGCGCCGTTGCGGGCACCTACAATGAGCAGTTCTTC | TRBJ2-1 | . | . | TRBV9
CASSLDWDRVGFGQYF | TGTGCCAGCAGCTTAGATTGGGACAGGGTAGGTTTCGGGCAGTACTTC | TRBJ2-7 | . | TRBD1 | TRBV7-9
CASSRDYSYNEQFF | TGCGCCAGCAGCCGCGACTACTCCTACAATGAGCAGTTCTTC | TRBJ2-1 | . | . | TRBV5-1
CASSLVPGSSGNTIYF | TGTGCCAGCAGCTTAGTCCCGGGTTCCTCTGGAAACACCATATATTTT | TRBJ1-3 | . | . | TRBV7-9
CASSYLGYYEQYF | TGTGCCAGCAGCTACCTCGGCTATTACGAGCAGTACTTC | TRBJ2-7 | . | . | TRBV5-4
CASSRTGERDTQYF | TGCGCCAGCAGCCGAACAGGGGAAAGAGATACGCAGTATTTT | TRBJ2-3 | . | TRBD1 | TRBV5-1
CASARDRAYEQYF | TGTGCCAGCGCGAGGGACAGGGCTTACGAGCAGTACTTC | TRBJ2-7 | . | TRBD1 | TRBV19
CASSEAFRSYGYTF | TGTGCCAGCAGTGAAGCGTTCAGATCCTATGGCTACACCTTC | TRBJ1-2 | once | . | TRBV6-1
CASSEPGQNNYEQYF | TGCGCCAGCAGTGAGCCAGGACAAAACAACTACGAGCAGTACTTC | TRBJ2-7 | . | . | TRBV10-2
CASSPDGYTEAFF | TGCGCCAGCAGCCCCGACGGCTACACTGAAGCTTTCTTT | TRBJ1-1 | . | . | TRBV5-1
CASIPSGAIIYGYTF | TGTGCCAGCATCCCTTCGGGGGCAATTATCTATGGCTACACCTTC | TRBJ1-2 | . | . | TRBV7-9
CASSSGLGHTGELFF | TGTGCCAGCAGCTCCGGACTAGGCCACACCGGGGAGCTGTTTTTT | TRBJ2-2 | . | TRBD2 | TRBV5-6
CASSFQPEVNTEAFF | TGTGCCAGCAGTTTTCAACCTGAAGTGAACACTGAAGCTTTCTTT | TRBJ1-1 | . | . | TRBV6-5
CATQVTNTGELFF | TGTGCCACCCAGGTTACGAACACCGGGGAGCTGTTTTTT | TRBJ2-2 | . | . | TRBV6-6
CASSLTLRSEQFF | TGTGCCAGCAGCTTAACCCTCCGGAGTGAGCAGTTCTTC | TRBJ2-1 | . | . | TRBV5-6
CASSQIGQGNSPLHF | TGTGCCAGCTCACAAATCGGACAGGGAAATTCACCCCTCCACTTT | TRBJ1-6 | . | TRBD1 | TRBV18
CASSFAQISYNEQFF | TGTGCCAGCAGCTTCGCACAAATCTCCTACAATGAGCAGTTCTTC | TRBJ2-1 | . | . | TRBV11-2
CASSQDPNRRPLHF | TGCGCCAGCAGCCAAGATCCTAACAGAAGACCCCTCCACTTT | TRBJ1-6 | . | . | TRBV4-1
CASSLEGSSGNTIYF | TGCGCCAGCAGCTTGGAGGGTAGCTCTGGAAACACCATATATTTT | TRBJ1-3 | . | . | TRBV5-1
CASSFLSMNTEAFF | TGTGCCAGCAGCTTCCTCTCCATGAACACTGAAGCTTTCTTT | TRBJ1-1 | . | . | TRBV7-9
CASSEIDGVYNEQFF | TGTGCCAGCAGTGAAATCGATGGCGTCTACAATGAGCAGTTCTTC | TRBJ2-1 | . | . | TRBV6-1
CASGASGTPTGELFF | TGTGCTAGTGGTGCGTCCGGGACTCCGACCGGGGAGCTGTTTTTT | TRBJ2-2 | . | . | TRBV12-5
CASSLARWGDTDTQYF | TGTGCCAGCAGCTTAGCGAGGTGGGGAGACACAGATACGCAGTATTTT | TRBJ2-3 | . | . | TRBV7-6
CASSDPGPSSYEQYF | TGCGCCAGCAGTGATCCCGGCCCGAGCTCCTACGAGCAGTACTTC | TRBJ2-7 | . | . | TRBV10-2
CASSLGGDTEAFF | TGCGCCAGCAGCTTGGGCGGGGACACTGAAGCTTTCTTT | TRBJ1-1 | . | . | TRBV5-1
CASSLEGGAGANVLTF | TGCGCCAGCAGCTTGGAGGGGGGCGCTGGGGCCAACGTCCTGACTTTC | TRBJ2-6 | once | . | TRBV5-1
CASSIGRAGYTF | TGTGCCAGTAGTATCGGCAGGGCTGGCTACACCTTC | TRBJ1-2 | . | . | TRBV19
CASSVGGAGTEAFF | TGTGCCAGCAGCGTAGGAGGGGCGGGCACTGAAGCTTTCTTT | TRBJ1-1 | . | . | TRBV9
CASSKSIQVFSAQETQYF | TGTGCCAGCAGCAAGTCCATCCAGGTTTTTTCGGCTCAAGAGACCCAGTACTTC | TRBJ2-5 | . | . | TRBV21-1
CASSLVGATNEKLFF | TGCGCCAGCAGCTTGGTGGGAGCAACTAATGAAAAACTGTTTTTT | TRBJ1-4 | . | . | TRBV5-1
CASSLTSRGNQPQHF | TGTGCCAGCAGCTTAACATCCCGGGGGAATCAGCCCCAGCATTTT | TRBJ1-5 | . | . | TRBV7-9
CASSLKALPDEAFF | TGCGCCAGCAGCCTCAAGGCCCTACCGGATGAAGCTTTCTTT | TRBJ1-1 | . | . | TRBV5-1
CASSAQGESSTQYF | TGCGCCAGCAGCGCCCAGGGAGAATCGAGCACCCAGTACTTC | TRBJ2-5 | . | . | TRBV5-1
CASTTPKDAEAFF | TGCGCCAGCACGACACCGAAGGACGCTGAAGCTTTCTTT | TRBJ1-1 | once | . | TRBV10-2
CASSFGFKQFF | TGTGCCAGCAGTTTCGGCTTTAAGCAGTTCTTC | TRBJ2-1 | . | . | TRBV28
CATKAGSLNTEAFF | TGCGCCACCAAAGCCGGGTCTTTAAACACTGAAGCTTTCTTT | TRBJ1-1 | . | . | TRBV5-1
CASSEWSYNSPLHF | TGTGCCAGCAGCGAATGGTCCTATAATTCACCCCTCCACTTT | TRBJ1-6 | . | . | TRBV5-4
CASSLNGNEQFF | TGTGCCAGCAGTTTAAATGGGAATGAGCAGTTCTTC | TRBJ2-1 | . | . | TRBV27
CASSLGPGPEETQYF | TGCGCCAGCAGCTTGGGACCGGGGCCAGAGGAGACCCAGTACTTC | TRBJ2-5 | . | . | TRBV5-1